The 17 T cell receptor beta chains below come from one sample, sequenced in a study of neurological immune-mediated disorders. TCRdb analysed the 5' RACE reads with MiXCR anew, one entry per CDR3 protein. There are around 56,000 distinct CDR3 sequences in the sample; about 25% occur only once, and less than 6% lies in the top ten. Time point here: technical triplicate 2. Sequencing was done on a sample of PBMCs. These TCRs come from a man in his fifties or sixties with HTLV-1-associated myelopathy (HAM/TSP).

This clonotype was seen ten or more times. This chain uses TRBV5-1 with TRBJ2-7; TRBD1 or TRBD2 may be the D gene (5 bases each). The CDR3 loop spans 14 amino acids. V lost 0 bases and J 2 bases, leaving 9 bases between the germline ends. Germline V gene lookup returns CDR1 SGHRS and CDR2 YFSETQ. Here the CDR3 reads CASSLGDLTYEQYF. The CDR3 bases are TGCGCCAGCAGCTTGGGGGACCTCACCTACGAGCAGTACTTC.

Ten or more counts support this clonotype. The chain carries TRBV9 and TRBJ2-3, with 7 bases lining up with TRBD1. Germline trimming cut 5 bases from V and 3 bases from J; bases unmatched to any gene: 12. Germline values: CDR1 SGDLS, CDR2 YYNGEE. The CDR3 extends over 16 amino acids. The CDR3 loop reads CASSSYRGLGTDTQYF. DNA of the CDR3: TGTGCCAGCAGTTCATACAGGGGTCTTGGGACAGATACGCAGTATTTT.

This clonotype was seen repeatedly, ten times or more. This CDR3 is CASSPGRASSYEQYF. In DNA form, the CDR3 reads TGTGCCAGCAGCCCAGGGAGGGCTAGCTCCTACGAGCAGTACTTC. The chain couples TRBV11-2 to TRBJ2-7, with TRBD2 identical over 7 bases. The CDR3 spans 15 residues. The trim removed 5 bases at V and 0 bases at J, leaving 7 bases unmatched. Germline-derived CDR1 and CDR2 are SGHAT and FQNNGV.

This clonotype has ten or more counts. The J gene is TRBJ2-7, the V gene TRBV5-1, with D perhaps matching TRBD1 or TRBD2 (5 bases each). CDR1 is SGHRS, CDR2 YFSETQ, per germline. V shed 2 bases and J shed 5 bases, with 14 bases lying between them. The length of the CDR3 is 14 residues. The CDR3 DNA reads TGCGCCAGCAGCTTAAGCCCCGGGACGGACGAGCAGTACTTC. Encoded protein: CASSLSPGTDEQYF. The full variable domain, with the rest looked up from reference TRBV5-1 and TRBJ2-7, is KAGVTQTPRYLIKTRGQQVTLSCSPISGHRSVSWYQQTPGQGLQFLFEYFSETQRNKGNFPGRFSGRQFSNSRSEMNVSTLELGDSALYLCASSLSPGTDEQYFGPGTRLTVT.

The table lists this clonotype with many counts. This CDR3 reads CASSTRDGPMNTEAFF. CDR3 nucleotides: TGCGCCAGCAGCACGCGGGACGGACCCATGAACACTGAAGCTTTCTTT. The chain joins TRBV4-1 to TRBJ1-1; tentative D call: TRBD1 (5 bases). Between the trimmed V and J ends, which lost 5 bases and 0 bases, there was a span of 16 bases. From germline, CDR1 is MGHRA and CDR2 YSYEKL. The CDR3 is 16 residues long.

The table lists this clonotype with many counts. This sequence joins TRBV6-1 and TRBJ2-1; D not resolved. CDR1 and CDR2 from the germline V gene are MNHNS and SASEGT. The CDR3 consists of 14 residues. Trimming left V 8 bases short and J 8 bases short, with 19 bases between. This CDR3 reads CASVTGHSAHEQFF. CDR3 DNA sequence: TGTGCCAGCGTTACCGGTCATTCCGCCCATGAGCAGTTCTTC.

This clonotype was seen many times. This chain links TRBV2 with TRBJ2-2; the D is unclear. This CDR3 is built from 11 residues. Trimming shortened V by 2 bases and J by 8 bases, and 3 bases separated the two germline ends. Germline V lookup: CDR1 SNHLY, CDR2 FYNNEI. The CDR3 sequence is CASSESGELFF. As DNA, the CDR3 is TGTGCCAGCAGTGAATCTGGGGAGCTGTTTTTT.

This clonotype came up many times. This chain links TRBV4-1 with TRBJ1-2; D gene unclear. The ends were cut back, 1 base at V and 4 bases at J, with 13 bases in the middle. The germline V gene encodes CDR1 MGHRA and CDR2 YSYEKL. The CDR3 runs 15 residues. CDR3 nucleotides: TGCGCCAGCAGCCAAGGACTGGGGAGTCCCTATGGCTACACCTTC. Its protein is CASSQGLGSPYGYTF.

This clonotype has at least ten counts. The chain couples TRBV7-2 to TRBJ2-3; D possibly corresponds to TRBD2 (7 bases). V gave up 3 bases and J gave up 1 base, with 14 bases separating them. The CDR3 spans 16 residues. Germline loops: CDR1 SGHTA, CDR2 FQGNSA. In DNA form, the CDR3 reads TGTGCCAGCAGCTTGGGGGTCGGGGGGCGCACAGATACGCAGTATTTT. Translating gives CASSLGVGGRTDTQYF.

CDR3 DNA: TGCGCCAGCAGCTTGGAAAACTACGAGCAGTACTTC. This gives the protein CASSLENYEQYF. This chain uses TRBV5-1 with TRBJ2-7; D gene uncertain. The CDR3 is 12 amino acids. The V gene lost 0 bases and the J gene lost 3 bases, with 4 bases spanning the gap. Per germline, CDR1 SGHRS and CDR2 YFSETQ. Combining the CDR3 with reference TRBV5-1 and TRBJ2-7 gives the whole variable domain KAGVTQTPRYLIKTRGQQVTLSCSPISGHRSVSWYQQTPGQGLQFLFEYFSETQRNKGNFPGRFSGRQFSNSRSEMNVSTLELGDSALYLCASSLENYEQYFGPGTRLTVT.

In its sample, this clonotype was seen once. The chain combines TRBV12-3 or TRBV12-4 with TRBJ2-2; maybe TRBD2 (5 bases). The CDR3 has 14 residues. The V gene lost 7 bases and the J gene lost 6 bases, with 15 bases spanning the gap. CDR3 residues: CASTPLVRAGELFF. The CDR3 DNA reads TGTGCCAGCACCCCGCTAGTGAGGGCCGGGGAGCTGTTTTTT.

There are many counts of this clonotype. This chain uses TRBV5-1 with TRBJ2-7, with 7 bases identical to TRBD2. The length of the CDR3 is 15 residues. The ends lost 4 bases at V and 3 bases at J; junction bases unmatched: 10. The germline V gene has CDR1 SGHRS and CDR2 YFSETQ. CDR3 sequence (DNA): TGCGCCAGCAGCCCCAAGCGGGACGTAGTCTACGAGCAGTACTTC. Translation: CASSPKRDVVYEQYF.

The chain is built from TRBV11-2 and TRBJ2-7, with unresolved D. The germline gives CDR1 SGHAT, CDR2 FQNNGV. CDR3 length: 13 amino acids. Trimming removed 0 bases from V and 4 bases from J, with 7 bases in between. The CDR3 here is CASSLDGEYEQYF. The CDR3 DNA is TGTGCCAGCAGCTTAGATGGGGAATACGAGCAGTACTTC.

Points on this clonotype: No conserved phenylalanine or tryptophan is present at the end of the CDR3, so a read error is the likely explanation. The gene calls are TRBV5-6 and TRBJ2-7; D is unclear. The CDR3 consists of 15 residues. Trimming removed 4 bases at V and 2 bases at J, with 16 bases between. The germline V gene encodes CDR1 SGHDT and CDR2 YYEEEE. The CDR3: CASSRTGRLTYEQYY. CDR3 bases: TGTGCCAGCAGCCGAACTGGACGGCTGACCTACGAGCAGTACTAC.

In this sample, this clonotype turned up many times. This chain connects TRBV5-1 to TRBJ2-7, with no clear D. Germline lookup yields CDR1 SGHRS and CDR2 YFSETQ. The CDR3 spans 13 residues. With 0 bases removed from V and 0 bases from J, the gap between germline ends came to 4 bases. The CDR3 nucleotides read TGCGCCAGCAGCTTGGCGCCCTCCTACGAGCAGTACTTC. Translating gives CASSLAPSYEQYF.

This clonotype was seen at least ten times. The chain carries TRBV5-1 and TRBJ2-7; 8 positions agree with TRBD1. J gave up 6 bases and V 2 bases, and 4 bases lay outside the gene matches. The CDR3 has 13 residues. Germline V gene sequence: CDR1 SGHRS, CDR2 YFSETQ. Here the CDR3 reads CASSFRGRSEQYF. The DNA of the CDR3 is TGCGCCAGCAGCTTCAGGGGGCGCAGCGAGCAGTACTTC. Together with reference TRBV5-1 and TRBJ2-7, the CDR3 gives the full variable domain: KAGVTQTPRYLIKTRGQQVTLSCSPISGHRSVSWYQQTPGQGLQFLFEYFSETQRNKGNFPGRFSGRQFSNSRSEMNVSTLELGDSALYLCASSFRGRSEQYFGPGTRLTVT.

At least ten counts were recorded for this clonotype. The rearrangement joins TRBV5-1 to TRBJ2-1; perhaps TRBD1 as D (5 bases). There are 12 residues in the CDR3. Looked up from germline, CDR1 is SGHRS and CDR2 is YFSETQ. Trimming took off 4 bases at V and 9 bases at J, with 11 bases between the two ends. The CDR3 is CASSEGVSEQFF. The CDR3 bases are TGCGCCAGCAGCGAAGGGGTCAGTGAGCAGTTCTTC.